The rows below give T cell receptor beta chains drawn from one sample of a study of cytomegalovirus exposure and HLA in healthy donors. Generated by immunoSEQ multiplex PCR, the TCRdb table keeps only in-frame clones and is missing some. The sample has fewer than 200,000 clones, around 75% seen once; the top ten hold more than 4%. The sequenced sample was PBMCs. The receptors were gathered from a male donor in good health and CMV-seronegative. CDR3s include the opening cysteine and the closing phenylalanine or tryptophan. A D gene is named only where the DNA matches it firmly. A clone size is listed for some rows: how often the clone was seen (once, few, many), or a class if it is expanded.

d_gene,j_gene,abundance,len,v_gene,CDR3aa,CDR3nt
NA,TRBJ2-7,once,13,TRBV2,CASSGPGTYEQYF,TGTGCCAGCAGTGGCCCCGGGACCTACGAGCAGTACTTC
NA,TRBJ1-1,NA,15,TRBV5-4,CASSRLGHLNTEAFF,TGTGCCAGCAGCCGACTGGGACACCTAAACACTGAAGCTTTCTTT
NA,TRBJ1-1,NA,14,TRBV6-5,CASWAPAPNTEAFF,TGTGCCAGCTGGGCCCCTGCTCCGAACACTGAAGCTTTCTTT
TRBD2,TRBJ2-3,few,16,TRBV6-5,CASSYLLAGETDTQYF,TGTGCCAGCAGTTACCTGCTAGCGGGAGAGACAGATACGCAGTATTTT
NA,TRBJ2-7,NA,13,TRBV11-3,CASSLGATYEQYF,TGTGCCAGCAGCTTAGGAGCAACCTACGAGCAGTACTTC
NA,TRBJ2-7,NA,13,TRBV27,CASSFDPGFEQYF,TGTGCCAGCAGCTTCGACCCAGGGTTCGAGCAGTACTTC
NA,TRBJ2-5,NA,11,TRBV27,CATSRLETQYF,TGTGCCACCAGTCGTTTGGAGACCCAGTACTTC
TRBD2,TRBJ2-1,NA,16,TRBV9,CASSGTSGRSYNEQFF,TGTGCCAGCAGCGGTACTAGCGGGAGGTCATACAATGAGCAGTTCTTC
TRBD2,TRBJ2-2,once,18,TRBV30,CAWRRPLTSGKLVGELFF,TGTGCCTGGAGAAGGCCCTTAACTAGCGGGAAATTGGTGGGGGAGCTGTTTTTT
NA,TRBJ1-1,NA,12,TRBV6-5,CAIYRDSVKAFF,TGTGCCATCTATCGGGACTCCGTGAAAGCTTTCTTT
NA,TRBJ2-7,NA,12,TRBV27,CASSLSGYEQYF,TGTGCCAGCAGTTTGAGTGGCTACGAGCAGTACTTC
NA,TRBJ1-2,NA,15,TRBV2,CASSEDRFTNYGYTF,TGTGCCAGCAGTGAAGATCGGTTTACTAACTATGGCTACACCTTC
NA,TRBJ2-6,NA,15,TRBV5-1,CASSFGGTGANVLTF,TGCGCCAGCAGCTTCGGAGGGACCGGGGCCAACGTCCTGACTTTC
NA,TRBJ1-3,NA,14,TRBV2,CASSEGASGNTIYF,TGTGCCAGCAGTGAGGGGGCATCTGGAAACACCATATATTTT
TRBD1,TRBJ2-6,NA,17,TRBV9,CASRGGQGIGGANVLTF,TGTGCCAGCCGAGGAGGACAGGGGATAGGTGGGGCCAACGTCCTGACTTTC
NA,TRBJ2-1,NA,19,TRBV2,CASSVDARMISSSYNEQFF,TGTGCCAGCAGTGTAGATGCACGAATGATTTCAAGCTCCTACAATGAGCAGTTCTTC
NA,TRBJ1-2,NA,15,TRBV9,CASSGVLGAHKGYTF,TGTGCCAGCAGCGGGGTGTTAGGGGCCCACAAAGGCTACACCTTC
TRBD1,TRBJ2-7,NA,15,TRBV5-1,CASSLAGQGGHEQYF,TGCGCCAGCAGCTTGGCTGGACAGGGAGGCCACGAGCAGTACTTC
TRBD1,TRBJ1-1,few,16,TRBV18,CASSPDWDSRNTEAFF,TGTGCCAGCTCACCAGACTGGGACAGTAGGAACACTGAAGCTTTCTTT
NA,TRBJ1-4,NA,15,TRBV5-1,CASSLRSGTNEKLFF,TGCGCCAGCAGCTTGAGGTCGGGAACTAATGAAAAACTGTTTTTT
TRBD1,TRBJ1-1,NA,14,TRBV5-1,CASSLDIRGTEAFF,TGCGCCAGCAGCTTGGATATCAGGGGGACTGAAGCTTTCTTT
NA,TRBJ1-1,NA,15,TRBV9,CASSVGEPSNTEAFF,TGTGCCAGCAGCGTAGGCGAGCCCTCAAACACTGAAGCTTTCTTT
NA,TRBJ2-7,NA,15,TRBV5-4,CASSFGEGAYYEQYF,TGTGCCAGCAGCTTTGGGGAAGGGGCTTACTACGAGCAGTACTTC
TRBD2,TRBJ2-5,NA,15,TRBV2,CASSEISGGRETQYF,TGTGCCAGCAGTGAAATCTCGGGGGGGCGGGAGACCCAGTACTTC
NA,TRBJ1-1,few,15,TRBV5-6,CASSLGFRSSTEAFF,TGTGCCAGCAGCTTGGGGTTCAGGTCCTCCACTGAAGCTTTCTTT
NA,TRBJ2-3,NA,13,TRBV2,CASSVDLADTQYF,TGTGCCAGCAGTGTTGACCTAGCAGATACGCAGTATTTT
TRBD2,TRBJ2-3,once,13,TRBV6-1,CASETSGGDTQYF,TGTGCCAGCGAGACTAGCGGGGGTGATACGCAGTATTTT
NA,TRBJ2-1,NA,14,TRBV15,CATSGGGGGNEQFF,TGTGCCACCAGCGGGGGGGGCGGAGGAAATGAGCAGTTCTTC
TRBD1,TRBJ1-3,NA,17,TRBV5-1,CASSPQGQVVTGNTIYF,TGCGCCAGCAGCCCCCAGGGACAGGTAGTTACTGGAAACACCATATATTTT
NA,TRBJ2-7,NA,11,TRBV2,CASSERVGQYF,TGTGCCAGCAGTGAGAGGGTAGGGCAGTACTTC
TRBD1,TRBJ2-2,NA,15,TRBV7-9,CASSSETGGPGELFF,TGTGCCAGCAGCTCCGAGACAGGGGGTCCCGGGGAGCTGTTTTTT
TRBD2,TRBJ2-5,NA,14,TRBV9,CASSARTSGSAQYF,TGTGCCAGCAGCGCACGGACTAGCGGCTCAGCCCAGTACTTC
NA,TRBJ2-5,once,14,TRBV7-8,CASSLAGWGGTQYF,TGTGCCAGCAGCTTAGCGGGCTGGGGAGGGACCCAGTACTTC
NA,TRBJ1-1,NA,12,TRBV11-1,CATGQPNTEAFF,TGTGCCACCGGACAGCCGAACACTGAAGCTTTCTTT
NA,TRBJ2-7,NA,14,TRBV6-5,CASSYSFHRYEQYF,TGTGCCAGCAGTTATAGCTTTCACCGATACGAGCAGTACTTC
TRBD2,TRBJ2-7,few,17,TRBV7-2,CASSFRPGLEYSYEQYF,TGTGCCAGCAGCTTTCGTCCGGGACTAGAGTACTCCTACGAGCAGTACTTC
TRBD2,TRBJ2-1,NA,15,TRBV9,CASSVRREGYNEQFF,TGTGCCAGCAGCGTACGGCGGGAGGGCTACAATGAGCAGTTCTTC
NA,TRBJ2-1,NA,15,TRBV7-6,CASSFRTRGENEQFF,TGTGCCAGCAGCTTCAGGACCAGGGGGGAAAATGAGCAGTTCTTC
NA,TRBJ1-4,NA,15,TRBV7-2,CASSTRTGGREKLFF,TGTGCCAGCAGCACAAGGACGGGGGGCAGGGAAAAACTGTTTTTT
NA,TRBJ1-4,NA,14,TRBV2,CASSEARGNEKLFF,TGTGCCAGCAGTGAAGCCAGGGGTAATGAAAAACTGTTTTTT
NA,TRBJ1-4,NA,14,TRBV9,CASSPRASNEKLFF,TGTGCCAGCAGCCCCAGGGCATCTAATGAAAAACTGTTTTTT
NA,TRBJ1-2,NA,16,TRBV18,CASSPEKGPGSYGYTF,TGTGCCAGCTCACCAGAAAAAGGTCCCGGGTCCTATGGCTACACCTTC
NA,TRBJ1-5,NA,14,TRBV6-5,CASATEASNQPQHF,TGTGCCAGCGCCACGGAGGCGAGCAATCAGCCCCAGCATTTT
NA,TRBJ2-4,NA,16,TRBV5-1,CASSPTRQAGKNIQYF,TGCGCCAGCAGCCCTACCCGACAGGCAGGCAAAAACATTCAGTACTTC
NA,TRBJ1-5,NA,14,TRBV5-6,CASSYLGGDQPQHF,TGTGCCAGCAGCTATTTGGGGGGGGATCAGCCCCAGCATTTT
NA,TRBJ2-7,few,14,TRBV6-5,CASTPGRDSYEQYF,TGTGCCAGCACTCCGGGGCGGGATTCCTACGAGCAGTACTTC
TRBD1,TRBJ2-7,NA,14,TRBV13,CASSNLDRGYEQYF,TGTGCCAGCAGCAACCTGGACAGGGGCTACGAGCAGTACTTC
TRBD2,TRBJ2-1,NA,15,TRBV4-3,CASSQDLAGACEQFF,TGCGCCAGCAGCCAAGATCTAGCGGGAGCCTGCGAGCAGTTCTTC
NA,TRBJ1-4,few,16,TRBV27,CASSPRPGATNEKLFF,TGTGCCAGCAGTCCGAGACCAGGGGCAACTAATGAAAAACTGTTTTTT
NA,TRBJ2-3,NA,15,TRBV11-3,CASSLGTASTDTQYF,TGTGCCAGCAGCTTAGGGACAGCTAGCACAGATACGCAGTATTTT
NA,TRBJ1-2,NA,11,TRBV20-1,CSARTEWDYTF,TGCAGTGCTAGGACAGAGTGGGACTACACCTTC
NA,TRBJ1-3,NA,17,TRBV7-9,CASSLGQGQSSGNTIYF,TGTGCCAGCAGCTTAGGGCAGGGCCAGAGCTCTGGAAACACCATATATTTT
NA,TRBJ1-2,few,14,TRBV4-2,CASSQARGFRGYTF,TGTGCCAGCAGCCAGGCCAGGGGATTTAGAGGCTACACCTTC